The rows below give T cell receptor beta chains drawn from one sample of a study of human T cells and chemical hapten exposure. TCRdb called the RACE reads again in MiXCR, with one record for every CDR3 protein. This sample has tens of thousands of distinct CDR3 sequences, with approximately 9.6% found just once. The specimen comprised whole blood, sampled in connection with sensitization to the hapten diphenylcyclopropenone (DPC). All receptors come from a woman aged 25 to 39 with alopecia areata. Some clones in this sample may be carry-over from other donors' samples. The CDR3 runs from the conserved cysteine through the conserved F or W. Fields, in order: V gene, J gene, clone size, CDR3 protein. Size tells how often a clone was seen (once, few, many) or the class of an expanded clone, and some rows leave it out.

v_gene: TRBV5-1; j_gene: TRBJ2-1; abundance: few; CDR3aa: CASDARGSRGCNEQFF
v_gene: TRBV6-5; j_gene: TRBJ2-3; abundance: .; CDR3aa: CASRGFLDTQYF
v_gene: TRBV20-1; j_gene: TRBJ1-1; abundance: few; CDR3aa: CSARDQGWNTEAFF
v_gene: TRBV30; j_gene: TRBJ2-1; abundance: few; CDR3aa: CAWRTGTLGGNEQFF
v_gene: TRBV12-3/TRBV12-4; j_gene: TRBJ1-1; abundance: many; CDR3aa: CASSFPVVGRGFRTEAFF
v_gene: TRBV12-3/TRBV12-4; j_gene: TRBJ2-3; abundance: few; CDR3aa: CASSVQDTQYF
v_gene: TRBV7-2; j_gene: TRBJ2-3; abundance: few; CDR3aa: CASSPRVAGYTDTQYF
v_gene: TRBV14; j_gene: TRBJ1-3; abundance: few; CDR3aa: CASSGQRNTIYF
v_gene: TRBV7-2; j_gene: TRBJ2-3; abundance: .; CDR3aa: CASSLAGTPDTQYF
v_gene: TRBV20-1; j_gene: TRBJ1-3; abundance: few; CDR3aa: CSATGERNTIYF
v_gene: TRBV7-2; j_gene: TRBJ2-7; abundance: few; CDR3aa: CASSLQGGPYEQYF
v_gene: TRBV7-6; j_gene: TRBJ2-7; abundance: many; CDR3aa: CASLPFAQAGYEQYF
v_gene: TRBV6-1; j_gene: TRBJ1-5; abundance: once; CDR3aa: CASSEAHRRPNQPQHF
v_gene: TRBV7-8; j_gene: TRBJ1-5; abundance: .; CDR3aa: CASSPVGQATNQPQHF
v_gene: TRBV18; j_gene: TRBJ2-7; abundance: many; CDR3aa: CASSPGRNYEQYF
v_gene: TRBV7-3; j_gene: TRBJ2-3; abundance: few; CDR3aa: CASSFASNSDTQYF
v_gene: TRBV5-1; j_gene: TRBJ1-2; abundance: few; CDR3aa: CASSLDGRGRRGYGYTF
v_gene: TRBV12-3/TRBV12-4; j_gene: TRBJ2-7; abundance: many; CDR3aa: CASSLNRVGEQYF
v_gene: TRBV4-3; j_gene: TRBJ2-3; abundance: .; CDR3aa: CASSQGPGRGAGDTQYF
v_gene: TRBV12-3/TRBV12-4; j_gene: TRBJ1-1; abundance: few; CDR3aa: CASSFGVWNTEAFF
v_gene: TRBV20-1; j_gene: TRBJ1-1; abundance: many; CDR3aa: CSARGQVETEAFF
v_gene: TRBV7-9; j_gene: TRBJ2-4; abundance: many; CDR3aa: CASIPEGKNIQYF
v_gene: TRBV7-9; j_gene: TRBJ1-6; abundance: .; CDR3aa: CASSLDGVSPLHF
v_gene: TRBV13; j_gene: TRBJ2-1; abundance: .; CDR3aa: CASSLNRRNNEQFF
v_gene: TRBV28; j_gene: TRBJ2-5; abundance: .; CDR3aa: CASSLQYQETQYF
v_gene: TRBV6-5; j_gene: TRBJ1-5; abundance: .; CDR3aa: CASSSGQGSKPQHF
v_gene: TRBV20-1; j_gene: TRBJ1-5; abundance: .; CDR3aa: CSATHTKGGLYNQPQHF
v_gene: TRBV2; j_gene: TRBJ2-3; abundance: .; CDR3aa: CASSEWSASSADTQYF
v_gene: TRBV6-5; j_gene: TRBJ2-1; abundance: many; CDR3aa: CASRGLAVYNEQFF
v_gene: TRBV2; j_gene: TRBJ1-1; abundance: many; CDR3aa: CASRGLQGQTEAFF
v_gene: TRBV12-3/TRBV12-4; j_gene: TRBJ1-4; abundance: .; CDR3aa: CASSLGSIREKLFF
v_gene: TRBV12-3/TRBV12-4; j_gene: TRBJ1-6; abundance: few; CDR3aa: CASSFNRGPLHF
v_gene: TRBV4-1; j_gene: TRBJ2-3; abundance: few; CDR3aa: CASSQDGTADYTDTQYF
v_gene: TRBV7-2; j_gene: TRBJ2-5; abundance: few; CDR3aa: CASSLVGLAGGGETQYF
v_gene: TRBV10-3; j_gene: TRBJ1-2; abundance: many; CDR3aa: CAAFLGTGGEYGYTF
v_gene: TRBV28; j_gene: TRBJ2-7; abundance: few; CDR3aa: CASSSPASRQSYEQYF
v_gene: TRBV12-3/TRBV12-4; j_gene: TRBJ1-2; abundance: few; CDR3aa: CASSLGQGEAGYTF
v_gene: TRBV7-9; j_gene: TRBJ1-1; abundance: many; CDR3aa: CASSLRVDTEAFF
v_gene: TRBV20-1; j_gene: TRBJ1-3; abundance: many; CDR3aa: CSASPGTSGNTIYF
v_gene: TRBV28; j_gene: TRBJ2-7; abundance: few; CDR3aa: CASSFTGISYEQYF